These 11 T cell receptor beta chains were sequenced from one sample in a study of blood T cell repertoires in COVID-19. Profiling relied on immunoSEQ multiplex PCR, and the TCRdb table lists in-frame clones only, not all of them. This sample has under 90,000 clones; 70% to 75% occur once, and the top ten carry 5.7%. The sample comprised peripheral blood. The receptor set was obtained from a man aged 45-65 years with active or convalescent COVID-19.

The genes are TRBV13 and TRBJ2-2; D remains ambiguous. V was shortened by 5 bases and J by 2 bases, with 9 bases between the two germline ends. Germline CDR1 PRHDT, CDR2 FYEKMQ (reference sequence). The CDR3 extends over 14 amino acids. This CDR3 is CASSRDLNTGELFF. CDR3 sequence (DNA): TGTGCCAGCAGCAGAGATTTAAACACCGGGGAGCTGTTTTTT.

The rearrangement uses TRBV7-9 and TRBJ1-2; TRBD1 matches at 10 bases. The CDR3 length is 14 residues. Germline lookup yields CDR1 SEHNR and CDR2 FQNEAQ (reference sequence). J lost 6 bases, V lost 6 bases, and 7 bases had no gene match. The CDR3 sequence is CASSSPTGGHGYTF. CDR3 in DNA: TGTGCCAGCAGTTCCCCGACAGGGGGCCATGGCTACACCTTC.

In DNA form, the CDR3 reads TGCGCCAGCAGCCAGAGGGAGACGAACACTGAAGCTTTCTTT. This translates into CASSQRETNTEAFF. V and J are TRBV4-1 and TRBJ1-1; D is uncertain. The germline V and J ends were trimmed by 3 bases and 1 base, with 9 bases remaining between them. The germline gives CDR1 MGHRA, CDR2 YSYEKL. The CDR3 is 14 residues long.

V gene TRBV3-1 (or the pseudogene TRBV3-2) combines with J gene TRBJ2-5; 9 bases map to TRBD1. CDR1 LGHDT and CDR2 YNNKEL come from the germline V gene (reference sequence). CDR3 size: 15 residues. Trimming removed 3 bases from V and 3 bases from J; junction bases left unmatched: 5. CDR3 region: CASSQLQGAEETQYF. The CDR3 nucleotides are TGTGCCAGCAGCCAGCTACAGGGGGCGGAAGAGACCCAGTACTTC.

The V gene is TRBV11-3, the J gene TRBJ1-5, with TRBD1 as a possible D gene (6 bases). This CDR3 contains 17 residues. CDR1 and CDR2 from the germline V gene are SGHNT and YENEEA. Trimming removed 5 bases from V and 4 bases from J, with 21 bases in between. CDR3 DNA sequence: TGTGCCAGCAGCACCTTGCCGCGGGAGAGGGGGAATCAGCCCCAGCATTTT. It is translated as CASSTLPRERGNQPQHF.

This chain joins TRBV6-5 and TRBJ1-2; possible D gene TRBD1, 6 bases. V lost 3 bases to trimming and J lost 4 bases, with 18 bases between them. Germline lookup yields CDR1 MNHEY and CDR2 SVGAGI. The CDR3 is made up of 16 amino acids. CDR3 protein: CASSYYGKDRPYGYTF. The CDR3, as DNA: TGTGCCAGCAGTTATTACGGGAAAGACAGGCCCTATGGCTACACCTTC.

This rearrangement joins TRBV6-5 to TRBJ2-5; unclear D gene. CDR1 is MNHEY, CDR2 SVGAGI, per germline. The CDR3 length is 11 residues. V lost 5 bases, J lost 2 bases, and 3 bases lay in between. CDR3 residues: CASSQQETQYF. The DNA of the CDR3 is TGTGCCAGCAGTCAGCAAGAGACCCAGTACTTC.

This chain joins TRBV19 and TRBJ2-1; the match to TRBD1 covers 8 bases. Trimming removed 5 bases from V and 7 bases from J; junction bases left unmatched: 10. Germline V lookup: CDR1 LNHDA, CDR2 SQIVND (reference sequence). There are 15 residues in the CDR3. As DNA, the CDR3 is TGTGCCAGTAGTGACCCCGGGACAGGTATTAATGAGCAGTTCTTC. Translated, it gives CASSDPGTGINEQFF.

The chain uses TRBV7-8 and TRBJ2-1; weak D call: TRBD2 (6 bases). Germline V gene lookup returns CDR1 SGHVS and CDR2 FQNEAQ. V shed 0 bases and J shed 0 bases, with 12 bases lying between them. The CDR3 contains 17 residues. The CDR3 spells CASSLAISGSSYNEQFF. CDR3 nucleotides: TGTGCCAGCAGCTTAGCAATTAGCGGCAGCTCCTACAATGAGCAGTTCTTC.

This clone was counted a few times. The rearrangement links TRBV2 to TRBJ2-5; D is unresolved. Trimming pared 7 bases from V and 1 base from J, leaving 7 bases between. The CDR3 length is 12 residues. The germline V gene has CDR1 SNHLY and CDR2 FYNNEI. The CDR3 bases are TGTGCCAGCAATATCGGCCAAGAGACCCAGTACTTC. Translating gives CASNIGQETQYF.

The V and J genes are TRBV19 and TRBJ1-4; 7 positions match TRBD1. The CDR3 runs 14 residues. Trimming removed 6 bases from V and 4 bases from J; junction bases left unmatched: 5. Germline CDR1 LNHDA, CDR2 SQIVND (reference sequence). This CDR3 reads CASRVQGGNEKLFF. In DNA form, the CDR3 reads TGTGCCAGTAGGGTCCAGGGGGGTAATGAAAAACTGTTTTTT.